This T cell receptor beta chain comes out of a study of patients and donors after allogeneic stem cell transplantation. Germline assignment: CDR1 LGHDT and CDR2 YNNKEL (reference sequence). Trimming took 4 bases from V and 7 from J, leaving 14 bases between them. There are 14 residues in the CDR3. TCRdb re-analysed the RT-PCR reads in MiXCR, keeping a single row per CDR3 protein. The table has 400,000 to 450,000 distinct CDR3 sequences, 16% seen once. Sequenced material: blood, either unsorted or a sorted T cell fraction (not recorded which). This TCR came from a human donor who was either an allogeneic HSCT recipient or a stem cell or donor lymphocyte infusion donor (not recorded which). It is not recorded whose cells these are; they may come from a transplant donor. The chain joins TRBV3-1 to TRBJ2-1, with D perhaps matching TRBD1 (7 bases). CDR3 nucleotides: TGTGCCAGCAGCCGGGAGGCAGGGGGGAATGAGCAGTTCTTC. Protein: CASSREAGGNEQFF.